A single T cell receptor (beta chain) is shown here with its context. This sample stems from a study of blood T cell repertoires in COVID-19. At the level of the study: There were acute and convalescent COVID-19 samples, and they came from the United States, Italy and Spain.

Profiled with immunoSEQ multiplex PCR; TCRdb holds only in-frame clones, not every one. The profile shows around 200,000 clones, almost 90% of them singletons. CDR1 and CDR2 (germline): GTSNPN, SVGIG (reference sequence). V dropped 0 bases and J dropped 7 bases, with 15 bases sitting between them. This CDR3 is 14 amino acids long. Sequencing input: peripheral blood. This rearrangement joins TRBV30 to TRBJ1-2; a weak D match, TRBD1 (6 bases). The source is a young man with active or convalescent COVID-19. The CDR3: CAWSVGRGGGGYTF. CDR3 in DNA: TGTGCCTGGAGTGTTGGCAGGGGAGGGGGTGGCTACACCTTC.